The rows below give T cell receptor beta chains drawn from one sample of a study of OX40 agonist ivuxolimab in advanced cancers. The method was immunoSEQ multiplex PCR; TCRdb's version includes in-frame clones alone and lacks a portion of them. The table includes 53,000 or so clones, approximately 86% detected once. The sequences come from CD4+ or CD8+ T cells sorted from blood, collected in a trial of the OX40 agonist ivuxolimab. The receptors derive from an adult with an advanced solid tumor such as melanoma, head and neck, liver or kidney cancer. Both conserved end residues are part of each CDR3. D genes are given only for firm matches. Expanded clones get a size class; other rows say once, few or many, or leave the size out.

14	TRBJ1-5	.	.	TRBV18	CASSPRESNQPQHF	TGTGCCAGCTCACCACGGGAAAGCAATCAGCCCCAGCATTTT
18	TRBJ2-3	.	TRBD2	TRBV18	CASSPWYDGGASVDTQYF	TGTGCCAGCTCACCTTGGTATGACGGGGGGGCCTCCGTGGATACGCAGTATTTT
15	TRBJ2-7	.	.	TRBV27	CASSLRGTETYEQYF	TGTGCCAGCAGTTTACGGGGAACGGAAACCTACGAGCAGTACTTC
13	TRBJ2-5	.	.	TRBV6-5	CASSTVLQETQYF	TGTGCCAGCAGTACGGTCCTTCAAGAGACCCAGTACTTC
14	TRBJ2-2	.	.	TRBV7-2	CASSTLGSGGELFF	TGTGCCAGCAGCACCCTTGGGAGCGGTGGGGAGCTGTTTTTT
15	TRBJ1-5	many	TRBD1	TRBV28	CASSSGGSSNQPQHF	TGTGCCAGCAGCTCAGGGGGCTCTAGCAATCAGCCCCAGCATTTT
14	TRBJ2-5	.	.	TRBV9	CASSPSTVEETQYF	TGTGCCAGCAGTCCATCGACAGTTGAAGAGACCCAGTACTTC
15	TRBJ1-6	.	.	TRBV7-2	CASSPSVRRYSPLHF	TGTGCCAGCAGCCCTTCAGTCCGGAGGTATTCACCCCTCCACTTT
14	TRBJ2-7	.	TRBD2	TRBV7-3	CASSPGLAGGKQYF	TGTGCCAGCAGCCCGGGACTAGCGGGGGGTAAGCAGTACTTC
14	TRBJ1-1	.	.	TRBV19	CASSTGQMNTEAFF	TGTGCCAGTAGTACCGGACAGATGAACACTGAAGCTTTCTTT
17	TRBJ1-1	.	TRBD1	TRBV7-9	CASSRYGDRIMNTEAFF	TGTGCCAGCAGCCGGTATGGGGACAGGATTATGAACACTGAAGCTTTCTTT
16	TRBJ2-3	.	TRBD2	TRBV27	CASSSSGRARIDTQYF	TGTGCCAGCAGTTCCAGCGGGAGGGCCAGGATAGATACGCAGTATTTT
14	TRBJ2-3	.	.	TRBV2	CASTAEWGMDTQYF	TGTGCCAGCACGGCGGAGTGGGGGATGGATACGCAGTATTTT
14	TRBJ2-7	.	.	TRBV5-4	CASSWGTRVDEQYF	TGTGCCAGCAGCTGGGGGACTCGGGTCGACGAGCAGTACTTC
13	TRBJ1-1	once	TRBD1	TRBV5-6	CASSWTGTAEAFF	TGTGCCAGCAGCTGGACAGGGACGGCCGAAGCTTTCTTT
15	TRBJ2-3	.	.	TRBV6-5	CASSQDALGTDTQYF	TGTGCCAGCAGCCAGGACGCACTAGGGACAGATACGCAGTATTTT
13	TRBJ1-1	.	TRBD1	TRBV19	CASSRQGIPEAFF	TGTGCCAGTAGTAGACAGGGTATCCCTGAAGCTTTCTTT
15	TRBJ2-5	.	TRBD2	TRBV27	CASRVTSGSWETQYF	TGTGCCAGCAGGGTGACTAGCGGGAGTTGGGAGACCCAGTACTTC
14	TRBJ2-7	.	TRBD1	TRBV9	CASSLGQGVYEQYF	TGTGCCAGCAGCCTCGGGCAGGGGGTCTACGAGCAGTACTTC
13	TRBJ1-3	.	.	TRBV9	CASSVDSRNTIYF	TGTGCCAGCAGCGTAGACAGTCGAAACACCATATATTTT
13	TRBJ2-1	.	.	TRBV18	CASSLMGDNEQFF	TGTGCCAGCTCACTAATGGGGGACAATGAGCAGTTCTTC
12	TRBJ1-5	.	.	TRBV19	CASTLGNQPQHF	TGTGCCAGTACATTGGGCAATCAGCCCCAGCATTTT
17	TRBJ2-4	.	.	TRBV4-1	CASSQPQGPLAKNIQYF	TGCGCCAGCAGCCAACCCCAGGGGCCTCTAGCCAAAAACATTCAGTACTTC
11	TRBJ1-2	.	.	TRBV7-9	CASSPDFGYTF	TGTGCCAGCAGCCCAGACTTCGGCTACACCTTC
15	TRBJ2-2	.	.	TRBV4-1	CASSHPSSNTGELFF	TGCGCCAGCAGCCATCCTAGCTCGAACACCGGGGAGCTGTTTTTT
13	TRBJ1-2	.	.	TRBV6-1	CASTRDRDDGYTF	TGTGCCAGCACTAGAGACAGAGATGATGGCTACACCTTC
14	TRBJ2-3	.	TRBD2	TRBV30	CAWSYRRGVDTQYF	TGTGCCTGGAGTTACCGTCGGGGGGTAGATACGCAGTATTTT
15	TRBJ1-6	.	.	TRBV9	CASSVGQGNNSPLHF	TGTGCCAGCAGCGTAGGTCAGGGGAATAATTCACCCCTCCACTTT
14	TRBJ2-1	.	.	TRBV9	CASSVRTQNGEQFF	TGTGCCAGCAGCGTCAGGACCCAGAACGGTGAGCAGTTCTTC
13	TRBJ2-6	.	.	TRBV29-1	CSVFQSRANVLTF	TGCAGCGTTTTCCAAAGTCGGGCCAACGTCCTGACTTTC
12	TRBJ2-5	.	.	TRBV5-1	CASSPVEETQYF	TGCGCCAGCAGCCCTGTAGAAGAGACCCAGTACTTC
13	TRBJ1-1	.	.	TRBV18	CASSPGLGTEAFF	TGTGCCAGCTCACCAGGTCTAGGCACTGAAGCTTTCTTT
17	TRBJ1-1	.	TRBD1	TRBV18	CASSPLGTGTMNTEAFF	TGTGCCAGCTCACCACTGGGGACAGGGACTATGAACACTGAAGCTTTCTTT
13	TRBJ2-7	.	.	TRBV9	CASSPGLIGEQYF	TGTGCCAGCAGCCCGGGACTGATCGGCGAGCAGTACTTC
11	TRBJ2-3	.	.	TRBV6-1	CASSVTDTQYF	TGTGCCAGCAGTGTCACAGATACGCAGTATTTT
15	TRBJ1-1	.	TRBD1	TRBV4-1	CASSQEPGGRTEAFF	TGCGCCAGCAGCCAAGAACCAGGGGGAAGGACTGAAGCTTTCTTT
14	TRBJ2-5	.	TRBD2	TRBV10-3	CAISGVAGQETQYF	TGTGCCATCAGTGGGGTAGCGGGACAAGAGACCCAGTACTTC
16	TRBJ2-2	.	.	TRBV5-5	CASSLAQGPNTGELFF	TGTGCCAGCAGCTTGGCTCAGGGACCGAACACCGGGGAGCTGTTTTTT
15	TRBJ2-1	.	TRBD2	TRBV7-9	CASSLQREGNNEQFF	TGTGCCAGCAGCTTACAGCGGGAGGGAAACAATGAGCAGTTCTTC
12	TRBJ2-7	.	.	TRBV2	CASIGILYEQYF	TGTGCCAGCATAGGCATCCTCTACGAGCAGTACTTC
12	TRBJ1-2	.	.	TRBV29-1	CSAGYTLDGYTF	TGCAGCGCTGGGTACACCCTTGATGGCTACACCTTC
15	TRBJ2-2	.	.	TRBV21-1	CAGDRLDRHTGELFF	TGTGCCGGCGACCGTTTGGACAGACACACCGGGGAGCTGTTTTTT
14	TRBJ1-2	.	.	TRBV27	CASSLSGQNYGYTF	TGTGCCAGCAGTTTATCGGGGCAGAACTATGGCTACACCTTC
13	TRBJ2-3	.	.	TRBV15	CATSRDIADTQYF	TGTGCCACCAGCAGAGATATAGCTGATACGCAGTATTTT
16	TRBJ2-1	.	TRBD2	TRBV10-3	CAISESGLAVHNEQFF	TGTGCCATCAGTGAGTCCGGACTAGCGGTTCACAATGAGCAGTTCTTC
12	TRBJ2-7	.	.	TRBV6-5	CATQPEVGEQYF	TGTGCCACTCAACCGGAGGTGGGGGAGCAGTACTTC
13	TRBJ1-1	.	.	TRBV7-6	CASSLKANTEAFF	TGTGCCAGCAGCTTAAAAGCGAACACTGAAGCTTTCTTT
11	TRBJ1-2	.	.	TRBV19	CASSIIGSVHF	TGTGCCAGTAGTATAATCGGCTCGGTACACTTC
15	TRBJ1-2	.	TRBD1	TRBV4-1	CASSQDLQGYYGYTF	TGCGCCAGCAGCCAAGATTTACAGGGGTACTATGGCTACACCTTC
15	TRBJ1-5	.	.	TRBV29-1	CSVSAWENSNQPQHF	TGCAGCGTATCCGCTTGGGAAAATAGCAATCAGCCCCAGCATTTT
13	TRBJ1-6	.	.	TRBV7-9	CASSRTTESPLHF	TGTGCCAGCAGCCGAACAACAGAGTCACCCCTCCACTTT
19	TRBJ2-3	many	TRBD2	TRBV19	CASTPRGGTSGGALNTQYF	TGTGCCAGTACCCCCCGGGGCGGAACTAGCGGGGGGGCCTTGAATACGCAGTATTTT
14	TRBJ2-5	once	.	TRBV12-5	CASGPAGLQETQYF	TGTGCTAGTGGTCCCGCGGGATTACAAGAGACCCAGTACTTC
16	TRBJ2-3	.	TRBD2	TRBV5-1	CASSLGTSGRTDTQYF	TGCGCCAGCAGCCTCGGGACTAGCGGGAGGACAGATACGCAGTATTTT